Listed below are T cell receptor beta chains from one sample, sequenced in a study of human T cells and chemical hapten exposure. MiXCR, applied by TCRdb to the RACE reads, yields one record per CDR3 protein. The repertoire holds approximately 400,000 distinct CDR3 sequences, with approximately 5.1% as singletons. The sequencing used whole blood, collected in connection with sensitization to the hapten diphenylcyclopropenone (DPC). All receptors derive from a woman aged 45 to 65 with alopecia areata. Some clones in this sample may be carry-over from other donors' samples. Each CDR3 is given with its conserved first and last residue. D genes are given only for firm matches. Rows may omit the clone size; those that give it use once, few, many or a size class.

d_gene	v_gene	abundance	j_gene	CDR3aa	CDR3nt
TRBD1	TRBV5-1	few	TRBJ2-1	CASSLDRGNNEQFF	TGCGCCAGCAGCTTGGACAGGGGAAACAATGAGCAGTTCTTC
TRBD2	TRBV3-1	-	TRBJ2-5	CASRGTSGETQYF	TGTGCCAGCAGGGGGACTAGCGGAGAGACCCAGTACTTC
-	TRBV27	many	TRBJ1-2	CASMSNYGYTF	TGTGCCAGCATGAGTAACTATGGCTACACCTTC
-	TRBV23-1	few	TRBJ2-5	CASSQWLAGAQYF	TGCGCCAGCAGTCAATGGTTGGCCGGGGCCCAGTACTTC
-	TRBV15	-	TRBJ2-1	CATRDPFHNEQFF	TGTGCCACCAGGGATCCTTTCCACAATGAGCAGTTCTTC
-	TRBV2	-	TRBJ2-7	CASSDDTYEQYF	TGTGCCAGCAGTGATGATACCTACGAGCAGTACTTC
-	TRBV21-1	many	TRBJ2-2	CASTGVGELFF	TGTGCCAGCACGGGTGTCGGGGAGCTGTTTTTT
-	TRBV6-2/TRBV6-3	few	TRBJ2-2	CASSQSRVRSGELFF	TGTGCCAGCAGTCAATCGCGGGTTCGGTCCGGGGAGCTGTTTTTT
-	TRBV27	once	TRBJ1-4	CASSYYRVRWSGVNEKLSF	TGTGCCAGCAGTTACTACAGGGTCCGCTGGTCGGGAGTTAATGAAAAACTGTCTTTT
-	TRBV7-2	few	TRBJ2-1	CASSLVSGAKEQFF	TGTGCCAGCAGCTTAGTTTCGGGGGCTAAGGAGCAGTTCTTC
TRBD1	TRBV20-1	few	TRBJ1-5	CSARDLDRGLSNQPQHF	TGCAGTGCTAGAGATTTGGACAGGGGGCTTAGCAATCAGCCCCAGCATTTT
-	TRBV7-2	few	TRBJ2-5	CASSLVQGIETQYF	TGTGCCAGCAGCTTAGTACAGGGAATTGAGACCCAGTACTTC
TRBD1	TRBV7-9	many	TRBJ2-7	CASSLPTGVSYEQYF	TGTGCCAGCAGCTTGCCGACAGGGGTCTCCTACGAGCAGTACTTC
TRBD1	TRBV18	many	TRBJ2-7	CASSHRGTVVAYEQYF	TGTGCCAGCTCTCACCGTGGGACAGTGGTAGCCTACGAGCAGTACTTC
TRBD2	TRBV6-2/TRBV6-3	many	TRBJ2-3	CASTTERERRVDTQYF	TGTGCCAGCACCACCGAGCGGGAGAGGAGGGTCGATACGCAGTATTTT
-	TRBV10-1	many	TRBJ2-1	CASTSQSYNEQFF	TGCGCCAGCACTTCGCAGTCCTACAATGAGCAGTTCTTC
-	TRBV6-6	many	TRBJ2-1	CASRDGDGEQFF	TGTGCCAGCCGCGACGGGGACGGTGAGCAGTTCTTC
TRBD1	TRBV27	many	TRBJ1-2	CASSFGQADRSYTF	TGTGCCAGCAGTTTCGGACAGGCCGATCGTAGCTACACCTTC
-	TRBV7-2	many	TRBJ2-1	CASSVRGGVEQFF	TGTGCCAGCAGCGTGAGGGGGGGCGTAGAGCAGTTCTTC
-	TRBV12-3/TRBV12-4	few	TRBJ2-3	CASRPGVSDTQYF	TGTGCCAGCAGGCCGGGAGTTTCAGATACGCAGTATTTT
TRBD2	TRBV20-1	many	TRBJ2-1	CSASAASGIPNEQFF	TGCAGTGCTAGTGCGGCTAGCGGGATACCTAATGAGCAGTTCTTC
TRBD2	TRBV25-1	many	TRBJ2-1	CASSPLGNPRGRFSYNEQFF	TGTGCCAGCAGCCCCCTAGGAAACCCTCGCGGGAGGTTCTCCTACAATGAGCAGTTCTTC
-	TRBV27	many	TRBJ1-5	CASSSLQGSNQPQHF	TGTGCCAGCAGTTCGCTTCAGGGGAGCAATCAGCCCCAGCATTTT
TRBD1	TRBV9	many	TRBJ2-3	CASSVESGQGAFGDTQYF	TGTGCCAGCAGCGTAGAATCCGGACAGGGGGCGTTTGGAGATACGCAGTATTTT
-	TRBV4-2	many	TRBJ2-5	CASSKQSETQYF	TGTGCCAGCAGCAAGCAGTCAGAGACCCAGTACTTC
-	TRBV5-5	-	TRBJ1-3	CASSHSSTRGVSGNTIYF	TGTGCCAGCAGCCATTCTTCAACTAGAGGGGTCTCTGGAAACACCATATATTTT
TRBD1	TRBV12-3/TRBV12-4	many	TRBJ2-2	CASSSGQGATGELFF	TGTGCCAGCAGCTCGGGACAGGGGGCCACCGGGGAGCTGTTTTTT
TRBD2	TRBV24-1	-	TRBJ2-1	CATSVTSGRNEQFF	TGTGCCACCAGTGTGACTAGCGGGAGGAATGAGCAGTTCTTC
-	TRBV7-9	few	TRBJ1-2	CASSPTDESTGYTF	TGTGCCAGCAGCCCTACGGACGAGAGTACCGGCTACACCTTC
-	TRBV19	few	TRBJ2-7	CASSIGDGDYEQYF	TGTGCCAGCTCGATCGGGGACGGAGACTACGAGCAGTACTTC
-	TRBV2	few	TRBJ2-1	CASRPRSAYNEQFF	TGTGCCAGCAGGCCGCGCTCTGCCTACAATGAGCAGTTCTTC
-	TRBV3-1	-	TRBJ2-3	CASSQGTYTQYF	TGTGCCAGCAGCCAAGGGACATATACGCAGTATTTT
TRBD1	TRBV6-2/TRBV6-3	few	TRBJ1-5	CASSPDRVIQPQHF	TGTGCCAGCAGCCCGGACAGGGTAATTCAGCCCCAGCATTTT
-	TRBV21-1	many	TRBJ2-5	CASSSLEGSPYQETQYF	TGTGCCAGCAGCAGCCTGGAGGGGTCCCCGTACCAAGAGACCCAGTACTTC
-	TRBV3-1	-	TRBJ1-2	CASSPTFGRGDYGYTF	TGTGCCAGCAGCCCTACTTTTGGCAGGGGAGACTATGGCTACACCTTC
-	TRBV20-1	-	TRBJ1-2	CSARPTIGFSFGGYTF	TGCAGTGCTAGACCGACTATAGGGTTTTCGTTCGGTGGCTACACCTTC
TRBD2	TRBV28	-	TRBJ2-7	CASRNKGLGSYEQYF	TGTGCCAGCAGAAACAAGGGACTAGGCTCCTACGAGCAGTACTTC
-	TRBV28	few	TRBJ1-5	CASSSTGFPNQPQHF	TGTGCCAGCAGTTCAACAGGGTTTCCAAATCAGCCCCAGCATTTT
TRBD1	TRBV12-3/TRBV12-4	many	TRBJ2-3	CASTGLGGRGIPQYF	TGTGCCAGTACTGGTCTAGGGGGCAGGGGGATTCCGCAGTATTTT
TRBD2	TRBV3-1	many	TRBJ2-7	CASSPSTSDPTEQYF	TGTGCCAGCAGCCCTTCGACTAGCGACCCTACGGAGCAGTACTTC
TRBD2	TRBV14	few	TRBJ2-7	CASSQVSGLLEQYF	TGTGCCAGCAGCCAAGTATCGGGACTATTAGAGCAGTACTTC
-	TRBV6-1	few	TRBJ1-4	CASSDRQIGEKLFF	TGTGCCAGCAGTGACAGACAGATTGGAGAAAAACTGTTTTTT
TRBD2	TRBV6-2/TRBV6-3	few	TRBJ2-5	CASSYSGGLAEETQYF	TGTGCCAGCAGTTACTCCGGGGGACTAGCGGAAGAGACCCAGTACTTC
-	TRBV3-1	many	TRBJ1-2	CASSPPDGPWNYGYTF	TGTGCCAGCAGCCCCCCGGACGGTCCCTGGAACTATGGCTACACCTTC
TRBD1	TRBV15	many	TRBJ2-7	CATSQGDSRSYEQYF	TGTGCCACCAGCCAGGGGGATAGTAGGTCCTACGAGCAGTACTTC
-	TRBV15	many	TRBJ2-7	CATSRGGVSEQYF	TGTGCCACCAGCAGAGGAGGGGTATCCGAGCAGTACTTC
TRBD2	TRBV3-1	few	TRBJ2-6	CASSGLAGGPGANVLTF	TGTGCCAGCAGCGGACTAGCGGGGGGGCCCGGGGCCAACGTCCTGACTTTC
TRBD2	TRBV11-2	many	TRBJ2-1	CASSSSGVIYNEQFF	TGTGCCAGCAGCTCCAGCGGGGTAATTTACAATGAGCAGTTCTTC
-	TRBV7-2	few	TRBJ1-1	CASSPYMGTEAFF	TGTGCCAGCAGCCCGTATATGGGCACTGAAGCTTTCTTT
TRBD1	TRBV5-1	few	TRBJ1-1	CASSQTGGSNTEAFF	TGCGCCAGCAGCCAGACAGGGGGCTCTAACACTGAAGCTTTCTTT
TRBD2	TRBV12-5	few	TRBJ2-1	CASGQGLALSNEQFF	TGTGCTAGTGGACAGGGACTAGCGCTGAGTAATGAGCAGTTCTTC
-	TRBV18	few	TRBJ2-7	CASSPQGRGAYEQYF	TGTGCCAGCTCACCACAGGGACGGGGAGCCTACGAGCAGTACTTC
TRBD2	TRBV11-2	few	TRBJ2-3	CASERGDTQYF	TGTGCCAGCGAGCGGGGAGATACGCAGTATTTT
TRBD1	TRBV5-4	few	TRBJ2-2	CASSFNTGTVTGELFF	TGTGCCAGCAGCTTTAATACCGGGACAGTCACCGGGGAGCTGTTTTTT
-	TRBV6-5	many	TRBJ2-1	CASSYYGGSYNEQFF	TGTGCCAGCAGTTACTATGGCGGCTCCTACAATGAGCAGTTCTTC
-	TRBV7-9	many	TRBJ2-5	CASSTRVETQYF	TGTGCCAGCAGCACGCGCGTAGAGACCCAGTACTTC
-	TRBV5-8	many	TRBJ2-7	CASSFPGAQDEQYF	TGTGCCAGCAGCTTTCCGGGGGCCCAGGACGAGCAGTACTTC
-	TRBV20-1	-	TRBJ1-3	CSARFQPGNTIYF	TGCAGTGCTAGGTTTCAGCCTGGAAACACCATATATTTT
TRBD2	TRBV20-1	-	TRBJ2-3	CSAEPSSGVDTQYF	TGCAGTGCTGAGCCCTCTAGCGGGGTAGATACGCAGTATTTT
-	TRBV12-3/TRBV12-4	many	TRBJ1-1	CASTTGRMNTEAFF	TGTGCCAGCACCACCGGACGGATGAACACTGAAGCTTTCTTT